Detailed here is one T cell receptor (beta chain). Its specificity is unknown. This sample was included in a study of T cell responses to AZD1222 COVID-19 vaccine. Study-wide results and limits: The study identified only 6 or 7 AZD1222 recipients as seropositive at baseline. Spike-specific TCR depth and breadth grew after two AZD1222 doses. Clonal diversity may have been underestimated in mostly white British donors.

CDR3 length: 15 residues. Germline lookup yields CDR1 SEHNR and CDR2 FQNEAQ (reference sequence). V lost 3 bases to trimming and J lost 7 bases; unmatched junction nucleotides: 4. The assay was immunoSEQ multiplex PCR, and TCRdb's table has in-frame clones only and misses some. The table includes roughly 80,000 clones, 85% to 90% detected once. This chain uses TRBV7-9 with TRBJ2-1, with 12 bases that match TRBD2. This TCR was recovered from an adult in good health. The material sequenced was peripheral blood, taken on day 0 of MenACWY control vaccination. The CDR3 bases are TGTGCCAGCAGCTTGCCTAGCGGGAGGGGTAATGAGCAGTTCTTC. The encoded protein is CASSLPSGRGNEQFF.